The clone carrying this T cell receptor (beta chain) appeared a few times. The protocol was immunoSEQ multiplex PCR, while the TCRdb copy is restricted to in-frame clones and leaves out a portion. The sample includes under 3,000 clones, 50% to 75% of them seen just once. The data were taken from a study of PD-1 blockade in classical Hodgkin lymphoma. Brentuximab vedotin exposure varied, and every patient relapsed after autologous stem cell transplantation. This CDR3 has 16 amino acids. Germline CDR1 SGHVS, CDR2 FQNEAQ. The V end was cut by 4 bases, the J end by 0 bases, with 13 bases between. The clonotype comes from a human donor with classical Hodgkin lymphoma. Sequences were derived from peripheral blood mononuclear cells (PBMCs), sampled at baseline. The V gene is TRBV7-8, the J gene TRBJ1-5; D is unclear. CDR3 coding DNA: TGTGCCAGCAGCTCTCAGGAAATCTATAGCAATCAGCCCCAGCATTTT. This codes for CASSSQEIYSNQPQHF.